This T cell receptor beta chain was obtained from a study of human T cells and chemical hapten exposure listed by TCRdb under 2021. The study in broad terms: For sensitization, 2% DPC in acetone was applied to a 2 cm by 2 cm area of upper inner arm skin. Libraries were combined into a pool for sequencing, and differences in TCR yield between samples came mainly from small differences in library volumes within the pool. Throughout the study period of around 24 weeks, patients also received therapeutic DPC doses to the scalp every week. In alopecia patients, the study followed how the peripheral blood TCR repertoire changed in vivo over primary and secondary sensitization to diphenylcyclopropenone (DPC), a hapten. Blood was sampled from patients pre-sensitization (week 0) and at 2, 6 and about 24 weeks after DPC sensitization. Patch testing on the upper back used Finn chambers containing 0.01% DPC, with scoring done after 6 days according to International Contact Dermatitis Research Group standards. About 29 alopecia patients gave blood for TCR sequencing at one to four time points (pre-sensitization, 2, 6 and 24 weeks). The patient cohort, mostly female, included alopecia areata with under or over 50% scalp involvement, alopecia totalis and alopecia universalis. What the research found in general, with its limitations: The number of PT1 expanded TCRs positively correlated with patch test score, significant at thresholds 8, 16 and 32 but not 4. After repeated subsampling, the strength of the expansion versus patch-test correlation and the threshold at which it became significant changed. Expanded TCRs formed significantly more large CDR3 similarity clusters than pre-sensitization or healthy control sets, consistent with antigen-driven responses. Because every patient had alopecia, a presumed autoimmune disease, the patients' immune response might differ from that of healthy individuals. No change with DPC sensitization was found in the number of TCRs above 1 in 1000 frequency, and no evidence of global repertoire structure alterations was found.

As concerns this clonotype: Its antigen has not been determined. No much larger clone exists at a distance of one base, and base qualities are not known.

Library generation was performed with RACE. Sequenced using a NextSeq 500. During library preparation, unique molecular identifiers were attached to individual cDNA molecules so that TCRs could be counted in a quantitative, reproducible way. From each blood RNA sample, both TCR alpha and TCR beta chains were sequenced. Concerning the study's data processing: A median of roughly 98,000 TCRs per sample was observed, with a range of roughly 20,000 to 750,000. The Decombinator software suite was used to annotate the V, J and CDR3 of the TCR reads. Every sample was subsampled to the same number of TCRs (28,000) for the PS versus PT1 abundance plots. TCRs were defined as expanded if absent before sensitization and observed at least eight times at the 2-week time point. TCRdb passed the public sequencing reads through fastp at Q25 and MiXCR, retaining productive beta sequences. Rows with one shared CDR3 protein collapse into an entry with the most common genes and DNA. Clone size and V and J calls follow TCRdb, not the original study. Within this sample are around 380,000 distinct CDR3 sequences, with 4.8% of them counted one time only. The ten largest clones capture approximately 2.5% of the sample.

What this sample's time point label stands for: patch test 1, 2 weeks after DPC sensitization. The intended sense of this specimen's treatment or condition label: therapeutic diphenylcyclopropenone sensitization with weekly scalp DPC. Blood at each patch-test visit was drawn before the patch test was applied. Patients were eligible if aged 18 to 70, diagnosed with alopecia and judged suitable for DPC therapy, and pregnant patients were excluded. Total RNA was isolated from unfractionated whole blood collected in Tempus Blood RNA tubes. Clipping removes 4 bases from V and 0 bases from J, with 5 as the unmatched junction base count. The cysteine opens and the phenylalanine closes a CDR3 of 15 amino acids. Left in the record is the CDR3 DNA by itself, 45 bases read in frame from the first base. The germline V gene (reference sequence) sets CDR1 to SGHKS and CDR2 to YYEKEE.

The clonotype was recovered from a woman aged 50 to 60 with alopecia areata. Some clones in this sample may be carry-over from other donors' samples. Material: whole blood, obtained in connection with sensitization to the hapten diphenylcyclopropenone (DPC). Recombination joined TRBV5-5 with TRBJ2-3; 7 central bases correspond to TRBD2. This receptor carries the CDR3 CASSRGVPSTDTQYF. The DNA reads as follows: TGTGCCAGCAGCCGGGGGGTACCTAGCACAGATACGCAGTATTTT.